This passage covers 13 T cell receptor beta chains from one sample sequenced in a study of T cell repertoires in cytomegalovirus infection (dated by TCRdb to about 2019). The antigens these receptors bind are not known. The label giving this sample's treatment or condition can be read as: in vitro stimulation with specific CMV peptide epitopes to enrich CMV-specific T cells. The sequencer listed for this sample is Illumina HiSeq 1500. Clones were called with MiXCR by TCRdb after fastp trimmed the public reads at Q25, and only in-frame beta chains were retained. Rows are combined by CDR3 protein, so each entry shows the most common genes and DNA. This sample holds hundreds of thousands of distinct CDR3 sequences; about 33% were observed only once. Jointly, the top ten make up over 15% of the sample. Sequences were derived from cultured PBMCs, sampled from culture after CMV antigen stimulation. Source of these receptors: a human donor in good health (CMV status not recorded). Some clones in this sample may be carry-over from other donors' samples.

This clonotype occurred a few times. The rearrangement uses TRBV7-9 and TRBJ1-1; D unclear. This CDR3 is 13 amino acids long. Germline CDR1 reads SEHNR; CDR2 reads FQNEAQ (reference sequence). The V and J ends lost 5 bases and 7 bases respectively, with 14 bases between them. CDR3 protein: CASSQMPGGEAFF. DNA for the CDR3: TGTGCCAGCAGCCAAATGCCAGGAGGTGAAGCTTTCTTT.

This chain links TRBV24-1 with TRBJ1-1; D is possibly TRBD1 (5 bases). V dropped 3 bases and J dropped 7 bases, with 17 bases sitting between them. Germline CDR1 KGHDR, CDR2 SFDVKD. The CDR3 runs 15 residues. CDR3 sequence (DNA): TGTGCCACCAGTGATCCCCGGAGGGGCGCTGGTGAAGCTTTCTTT. This gives the protein CATSDPRRGAGEAFF.

The chain has TRBV28 and TRBJ2-7, with 8 bases lining up with TRBD2. V gave up 7 bases and J gave up 5 bases; unmatched junction bases: 4. Germline assignment: CDR1 MDHEN and CDR2 SYDVKM. This CDR3 contains 12 residues. Written as DNA, the CDR3 is TGTGCCAGCACCCGGGGGGGCGACGAGCAGTACTTC. Protein: CASTRGGDEQYF.

This clonotype was recorded once. The chain carries TRBV24-1 and TRBJ1-5; D perhaps matches TRBD1 (6 bases). Germline V gene data show CDR1 as KGHDR and CDR2 as SFDVKD. V lost 7 bases and J lost 0, with 12 bases in between. The CDR3 totals 15 residues. CDR3 DNA sequence: TGTGCCACCAGAGACAGGACATATAGCAATCAGCCCCAGCATTTT. It translates to CATRDRTYSNQPQHF.

The sample holds many counts of this clonotype. This sequence joins TRBV7-8 and TRBJ2-2; D possibly corresponds to TRBD2 (6 bases). Per germline, CDR1 SGHVS and CDR2 FQNEAQ. This CDR3 is built from 16 residues. Trimming pared 1 base from V and 2 bases from J, leaving 11 bases between. In DNA form, the CDR3 reads TGTGCCAGCAGCTTAGGCGGGACTCTAAACACCGGGGAGCTGTTTTTT. This sequence encodes CASSLGGTLNTGELFF.

The chain is built from TRBV10-3 and TRBJ2-7, with 7 positions matching TRBD1. V lost 3 bases, J lost 2 bases, and 7 bases stayed unmatched. Germline CDR1 and CDR2: ENHRY and SYGVKD. The CDR3 totals 15 residues. The CDR3: CAISDPGQRAYEQYF. The DNA of the CDR3 is TGTGCCATCAGTGATCCGGGACAGCGAGCCTACGAGCAGTACTTC.

Only a few counts were recorded for this clonotype. The chain is built from TRBV11-3 and TRBJ2-2; D is uncertain. The CDR3 is 15 amino acids. V was pared by 2 bases and J by 8 bases, with 15 bases between. Per germline, CDR1 SGHNT and CDR2 YENEEA. CDR3 residues: CASSLSVAAGGELFF. CDR3 nucleotides: TGTGCCAGCAGCTTATCCGTAGCTGCCGGGGGGGAGCTGTTTTTT.

This chain joins TRBV7-2 and TRBJ2-7; 7 bases match TRBD2. Germline V gene lookup returns CDR1 SGHTA and CDR2 FQGNSA. This CDR3 is 16 amino acids long. V lost 6 bases and J lost 0; bases outside the gene matches: 11. CDR3 amino acids: CASRSPGRTSSYEQYF. DNA of the CDR3: TGTGCCAGCAGGAGCCCGGGGAGGACTAGCTCCTACGAGCAGTACTTC.

The genes are TRBV4-1 and TRBJ1-2; perhaps TRBD1 as D (5 bases). Germline CDR1 reads MGHRA; CDR2 reads YSYEKL. The CDR3 sequence is 13 residues long. Trimming stripped 4 bases from V and 8 bases from J, with 14 bases between. This CDR3 reads CASSLLGQGGYTF. The CDR3 DNA reads as TGCGCCAGCAGCCTCCTCGGACAAGGAGGCTACACCTTC.

The J gene is TRBJ1-4, the V gene TRBV5-4; 7 bases match TRBD1. Trimming at V came to 3 bases and at J to 4 bases, leaving 12 bases not matched to a gene. The CDR3 sequence is 17 residues long. In germline, CDR1 is SGHNT, CDR2 YYREEE (reference sequence). This CDR3 reads CASSSGQALGDNEKLFF. CDR3 bases: TGTGCCAGCAGCTCTGGACAGGCCCTCGGGGATAATGAAAAACTGTTTTTT.

V usage is TRBV7-2 and J usage is TRBJ1-4; 9 positions agree with TRBD1. The germline V gene has CDR1 SGHTA and CDR2 FQGNSA. The CDR3 length is 16 residues. The ends lost 5 bases at V and 8 bases at J; junction bases unmatched: 12. DNA of the CDR3: TGTGCCAGCAGCCCGAACCCACAGGGGGCGAGCGAAAAACTGTTTTTT. It specifies CASSPNPQGASEKLFF. Filled out from reference TRBV7-2 and TRBJ1-4, the complete variable domain reads GAGVSQSPSNKVTEKGKDVELRCDPISGHTALYWYRQSLGQGLEFLIYFQGNSAPDKSGLPSDRFSAERTGGSVSTLTIQRTQQEDSAVYLCASSPNPQGASEKLFFGSGTQLSVL.

This clonotype has ten or more counts. The rearrangement links TRBV7-8 to TRBJ1-3; no definite D call. Trimming stripped 1 base from V and 4 bases from J, with 11 bases between. Germline CDR1 and CDR2: SGHVS and FQNEAQ. CDR3 length: 15 residues. CDR3 nucleotide sequence: TGTGCCAGCAGCTTAGAAGGGCTCGAAGGAAACACCATATATTTT. Its translation is CASSLEGLEGNTIYF.

The rearrangement links TRBV7-2 to TRBJ2-4, with a weak D call TRBD1 (5 bases). Germline loops: CDR1 SGHTA, CDR2 FQGNSA. Trimming removed 4 bases at V and 1 base at J, with 14 bases between. This CDR3 is 16 amino acids long. The CDR3 DNA is TGTGCCAGCAGCTCACTCAGGGTTGGGGCCAAAAACATTCAGTACTTC. It encodes CASSSLRVGAKNIQYF.